This entry concerns a single TCR beta chain. Antigen specificity is unknown. This sample stems from a study of shared clonotypes between healthy human individuals. Across the study: Donors were a couple of women and a few men aged 18 to 49. Study observations and caveats: When naive CD4 clonotypes were compared across a few donors, around 5% were shared.

Germline V gene lookup returns CDR1 MNHNS and CDR2 SASEGT. V dropped 0 bases and J dropped 3; count of bases not matched to a gene: 10. This CDR3 region has 18 residues. The assay was carried out at the deep level. Profiling relied on immunoSEQ multiplex PCR, and the TCRdb table lists in-frame clones only, not all of them. Here the sample spans about 670,000 clones, more than 70% being singletons. The chain couples TRBV6-1 to TRBJ1-3; 8 positions match TRBD1. The receptor comes from a woman in her twenties or thirties in good health. The sample taken for sequencing was memory CD4+ T cells sorted from blood. Noted subset: CD45RA-negative fraction. The CDR3 loop is CASSEASRPDRDGNTIYF. The DNA for the CDR3 is TGTGCCAGCAGTGAAGCTTCGCGACCGGACAGGGATGGAAACACCATATATTTT.